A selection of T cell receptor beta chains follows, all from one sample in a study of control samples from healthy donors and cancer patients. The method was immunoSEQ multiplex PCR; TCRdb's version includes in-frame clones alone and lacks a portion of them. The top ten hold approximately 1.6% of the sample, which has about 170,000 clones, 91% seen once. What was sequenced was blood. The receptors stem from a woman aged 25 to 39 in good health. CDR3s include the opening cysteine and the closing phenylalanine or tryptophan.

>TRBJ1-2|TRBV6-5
CASSYLGEDYGYTF
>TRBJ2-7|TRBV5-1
CASSLGLAGEYEQYF
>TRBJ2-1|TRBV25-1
CASRGTSGSDNEQFF
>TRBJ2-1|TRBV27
CASSLWGAPYNEQFF
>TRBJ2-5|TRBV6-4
CASSPTSGGQETQYF
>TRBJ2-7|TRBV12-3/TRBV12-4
CASSMGQTYEQYF
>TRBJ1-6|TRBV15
CATRQGSNSPLHF
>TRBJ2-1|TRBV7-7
CASSLVLAGGYNEQFF
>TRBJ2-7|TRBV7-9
CASSYPGQGVSQYF
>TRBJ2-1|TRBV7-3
CASSLEGGNEQFF